This T cell receptor (beta chain) was captured by sequencing in a study of T cell repertoires in cytomegalovirus infection. On the study more broadly: CMV infection together with matching HLA type was indicated by public TCR beta signatures. Points from the study as a whole: Cumulative public TCR beta family frequency identified carriers of CMV plus the relevant HLA. CMV-specific TCR beta clonotypes restricted by HLA-C were the ones dominating the ex vivo response.

TCRdb recomputed calls from the reads with MiXCR, one row per CDR3 protein. The data hold 300,000 to 400,000 distinct CDR3 sequences, with 8% to 9.5% observed a single time. Germline V CDR1 and CDR2: SGHRS, YFSETQ. Trimming took 4 bases from V and 4 from J, leaving 11 bases between them. The CDR3 totals 13 residues. Only a few counts were recorded for this clonotype. What it binds is not known. This receptor was identified in a human donor in good health (CMV status not recorded). Some clones in this sample may be carry-over from other donors' samples. V is TRBV5-1 and J is TRBJ2-5; tentative D call: TRBD1 (5 bases). The sample taken for sequencing was PBMCs. CDR3 bases: TGCGCCAGCAGCCCAGGGTTGGTAGAGACCCAGTACTTC. Translating it yields CASSPGLVETQYF.